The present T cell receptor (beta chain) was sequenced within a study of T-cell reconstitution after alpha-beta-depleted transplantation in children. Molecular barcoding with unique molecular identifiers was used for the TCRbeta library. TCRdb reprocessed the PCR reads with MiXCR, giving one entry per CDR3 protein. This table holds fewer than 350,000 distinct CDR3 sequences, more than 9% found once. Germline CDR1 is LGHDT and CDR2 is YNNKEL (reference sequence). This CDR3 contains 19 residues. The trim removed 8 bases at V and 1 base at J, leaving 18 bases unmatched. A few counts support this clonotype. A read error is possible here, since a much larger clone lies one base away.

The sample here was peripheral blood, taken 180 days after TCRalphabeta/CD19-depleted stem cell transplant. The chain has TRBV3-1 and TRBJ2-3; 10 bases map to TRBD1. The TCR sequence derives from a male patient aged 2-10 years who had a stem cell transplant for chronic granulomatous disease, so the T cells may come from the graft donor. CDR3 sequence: CASCSGQGGAGVRTDTQYF. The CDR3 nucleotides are TGTGCCAGCTGCTCCGGACAGGGGGGAGCGGGCGTTCGCACAGATACGCAGTATTTT.